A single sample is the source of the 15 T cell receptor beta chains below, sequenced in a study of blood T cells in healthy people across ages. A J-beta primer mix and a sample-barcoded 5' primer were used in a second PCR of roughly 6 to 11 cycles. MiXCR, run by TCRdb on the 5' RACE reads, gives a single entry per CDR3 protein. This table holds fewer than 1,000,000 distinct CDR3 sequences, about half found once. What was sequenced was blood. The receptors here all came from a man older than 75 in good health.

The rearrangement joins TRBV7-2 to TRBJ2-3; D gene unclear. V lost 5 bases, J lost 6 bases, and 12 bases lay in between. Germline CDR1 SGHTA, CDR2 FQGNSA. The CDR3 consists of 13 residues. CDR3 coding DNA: TGTGCCAGCAGCCTTGTAGCCTCGGATACGCAGTATTTT. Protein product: CASSLVASDTQYF.

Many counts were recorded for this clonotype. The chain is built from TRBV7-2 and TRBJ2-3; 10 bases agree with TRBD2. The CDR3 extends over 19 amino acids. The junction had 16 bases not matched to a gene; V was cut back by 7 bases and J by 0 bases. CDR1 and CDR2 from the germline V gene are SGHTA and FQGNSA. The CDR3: CASTPEGASGRPSTDTQYF. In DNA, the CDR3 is TGTGCCAGCACCCCGGAGGGGGCTAGCGGGAGACCTAGCACAGATACGCAGTATTTT.

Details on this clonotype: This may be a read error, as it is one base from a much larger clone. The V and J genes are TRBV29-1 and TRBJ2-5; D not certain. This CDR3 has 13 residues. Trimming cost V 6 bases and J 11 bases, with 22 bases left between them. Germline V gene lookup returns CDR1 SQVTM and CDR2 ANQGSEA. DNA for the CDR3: TGCAGCGTCAGAAAGGCAGCCTACAATGAGCAGTACTTC. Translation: CSVRKAAYNEQYF. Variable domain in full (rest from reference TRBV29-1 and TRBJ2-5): SAVISQKPSRDICQRGTSLTIQCQVDSQVTMMFWYRQQPGQSLTLIATANQGSEATYESGFVIDKFPISRPNLTFSTLTVSNMSPEDSSIYLCSVRKAAYNEQYFGPGTRLLVL.

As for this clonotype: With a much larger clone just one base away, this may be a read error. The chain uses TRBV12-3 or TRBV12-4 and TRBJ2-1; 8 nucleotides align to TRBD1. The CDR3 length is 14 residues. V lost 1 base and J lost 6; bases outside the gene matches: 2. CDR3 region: CASSLDQGANEQFF. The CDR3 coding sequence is TGTGCCAGCAGTTTAGATCAGGGGGCCAATGAGCAGTTCTTC.

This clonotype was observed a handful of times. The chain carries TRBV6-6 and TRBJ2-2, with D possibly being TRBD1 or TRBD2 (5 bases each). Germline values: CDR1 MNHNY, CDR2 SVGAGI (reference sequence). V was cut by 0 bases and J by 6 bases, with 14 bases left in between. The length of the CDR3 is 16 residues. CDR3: CASSYSHGDGAGELFF. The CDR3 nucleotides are TGTGCCAGCAGTTACTCGCACGGGGACGGCGCCGGGGAGCTGTTTTTT.

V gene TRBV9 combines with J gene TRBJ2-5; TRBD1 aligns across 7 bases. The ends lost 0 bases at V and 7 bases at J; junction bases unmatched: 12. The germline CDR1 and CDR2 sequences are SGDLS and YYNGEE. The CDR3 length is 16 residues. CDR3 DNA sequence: TGTGCCAGCAGCGTAGCTACAGACAGGGCCCAGGCGACCCAGTACTTC. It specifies CASSVATDRAQATQYF.

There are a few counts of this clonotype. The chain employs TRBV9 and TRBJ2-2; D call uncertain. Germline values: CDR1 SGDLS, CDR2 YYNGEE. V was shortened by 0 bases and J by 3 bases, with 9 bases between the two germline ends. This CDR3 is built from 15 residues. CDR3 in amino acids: CASSVGYTDTGELFF. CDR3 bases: TGTGCCAGCAGCGTAGGCTACACAGACACCGGGGAGCTGTTTTTT.

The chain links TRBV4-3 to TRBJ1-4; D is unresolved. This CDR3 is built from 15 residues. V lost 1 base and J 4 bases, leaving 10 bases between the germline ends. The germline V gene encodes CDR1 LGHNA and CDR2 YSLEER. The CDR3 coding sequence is TGCGCCAGCAGCCAAGGAAATGGGAATAATGAAAAACTGTTTTTT. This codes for CASSQGNGNNEKLFF.

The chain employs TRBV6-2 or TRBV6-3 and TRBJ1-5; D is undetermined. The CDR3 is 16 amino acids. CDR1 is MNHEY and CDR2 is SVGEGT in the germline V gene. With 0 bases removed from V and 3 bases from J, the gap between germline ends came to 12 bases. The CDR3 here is CASSYSPGDTNQPQHF. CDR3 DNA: TGTGCCAGCAGTTACTCTCCAGGCGATACCAATCAGCCCCAGCATTTT.

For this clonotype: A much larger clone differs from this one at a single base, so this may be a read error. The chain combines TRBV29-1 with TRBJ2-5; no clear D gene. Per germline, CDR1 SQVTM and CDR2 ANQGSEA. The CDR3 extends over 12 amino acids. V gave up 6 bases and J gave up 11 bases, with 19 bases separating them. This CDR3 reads CSVQPAENEQYF. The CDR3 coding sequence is TGCAGCGTGCAACCCGCAGAAAATGAGCAGTACTTC.

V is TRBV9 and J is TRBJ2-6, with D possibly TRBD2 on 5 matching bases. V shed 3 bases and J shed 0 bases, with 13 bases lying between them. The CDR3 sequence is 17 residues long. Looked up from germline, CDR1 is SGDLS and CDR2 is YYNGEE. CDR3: CASSGGAPGSGANVLTF. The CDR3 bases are TGTGCCAGCAGCGGGGGAGCTCCAGGCTCTGGGGCCAACGTCCTGACTTTC.

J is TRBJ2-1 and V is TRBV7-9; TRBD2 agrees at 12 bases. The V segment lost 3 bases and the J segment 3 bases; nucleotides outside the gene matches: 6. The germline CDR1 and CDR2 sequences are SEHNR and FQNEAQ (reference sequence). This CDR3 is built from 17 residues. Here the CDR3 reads CASSFYGTSGYYNEQFF. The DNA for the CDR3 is TGTGCCAGCAGCTTCTATGGGACTAGCGGGTACTACAATGAGCAGTTCTTC.

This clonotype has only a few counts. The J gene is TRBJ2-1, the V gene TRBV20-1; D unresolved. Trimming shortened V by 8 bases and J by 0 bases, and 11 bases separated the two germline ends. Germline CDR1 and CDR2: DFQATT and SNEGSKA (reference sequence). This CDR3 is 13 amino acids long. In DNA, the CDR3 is TGCAGTACCCTGAAGAGCTCCTACAATGAGCAGTTCTTC. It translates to CSTLKSSYNEQFF.

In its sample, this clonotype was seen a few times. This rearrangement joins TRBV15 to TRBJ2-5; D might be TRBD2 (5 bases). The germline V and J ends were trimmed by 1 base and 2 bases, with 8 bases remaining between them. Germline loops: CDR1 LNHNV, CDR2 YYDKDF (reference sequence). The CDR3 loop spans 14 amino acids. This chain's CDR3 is CATSRAGYQETQYF. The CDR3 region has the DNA TGTGCCACCAGCAGAGCGGGGTATCAAGAGACCCAGTACTTC.

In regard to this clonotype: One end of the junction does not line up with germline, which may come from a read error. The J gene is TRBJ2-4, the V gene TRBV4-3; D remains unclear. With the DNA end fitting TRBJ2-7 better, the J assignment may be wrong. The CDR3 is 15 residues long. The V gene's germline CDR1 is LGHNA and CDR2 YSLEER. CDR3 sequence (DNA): TGCGCCGGCAGCCAAGATCCCAGCGATACCTACGAGCAGTACTTC. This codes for CAGSQDPSDTYEQYF.